A single sample gave rise to the 2 T cell receptor beta chains below, sequenced in a study of T-cell reconstitution after alpha-beta-depleted transplantation in children. Unique molecular identifiers tagged the TCRbeta library. TCRdb re-called the PCR reads through MiXCR, storing one row per CDR3 protein. In the table there are 540,000 or so distinct CDR3 sequences, 20% to 25% of which are singletons. The sequencing used PBMCs, mostly from graft donor cells, collected 360 days after TCRalphabeta/CD19-depleted stem cell transplant. The receptors were sampled from a boy in the first two years of life who had a stem cell transplant for acute myeloid leukemia, so the T cells may come from the graft donor.

The V and J genes are TRBV20-1 and TRBJ1-6; TRBD1 matches at 8 bases. The CDR3 loop spans 14 amino acids. Germline CDR1 and CDR2: DFQATT and SNEGSKA (reference sequence). Losses at the gene ends were 6 bases for V and 10 bases for J; bases not matched to a gene: 11. CDR3 residues: CSASGTGFSSPLHF. The CDR3 region has the DNA TGCAGTGCCTCCGGGACAGGATTTTCATCACCCCTCCACTTT.

The V call is TRBV2, the J call TRBJ2-1; no definite D call. The CDR3 is 16 residues long. CDR1 and CDR2 from the germline V gene are SNHLY and FYNNEI. With 5 bases removed from V and 0 bases from J, the gap between germline ends came to 14 bases. This CDR3 reads CASSLRWGSSYNEQFF. The CDR3 DNA follows: TGTGCCAGCAGTCTGAGGTGGGGTAGCTCCTACAATGAGCAGTTCTTC.